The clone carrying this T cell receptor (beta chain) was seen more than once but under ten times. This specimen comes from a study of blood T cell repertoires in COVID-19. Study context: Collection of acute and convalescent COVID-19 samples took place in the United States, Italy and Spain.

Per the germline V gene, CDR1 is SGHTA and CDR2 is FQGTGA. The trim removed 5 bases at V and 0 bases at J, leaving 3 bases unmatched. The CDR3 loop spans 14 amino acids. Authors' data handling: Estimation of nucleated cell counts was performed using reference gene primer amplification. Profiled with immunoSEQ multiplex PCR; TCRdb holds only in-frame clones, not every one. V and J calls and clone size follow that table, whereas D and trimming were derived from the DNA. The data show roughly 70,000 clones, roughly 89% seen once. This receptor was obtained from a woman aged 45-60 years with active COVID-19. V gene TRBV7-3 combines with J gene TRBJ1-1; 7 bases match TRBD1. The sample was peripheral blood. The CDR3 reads CASSNRGLNTEAFF. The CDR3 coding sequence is TGTGCCAGCAGCAATAGGGGGCTGAACACTGAAGCTTTCTTT.